This entry lists 9 T cell receptor beta chains sequenced from one sample in a study of T cell repertoires in cytomegalovirus infection. MiXCR was run by TCRdb on the reads, yielding one entry per CDR3 protein. The table includes 250,000 to 300,000 distinct CDR3 sequences, about 17% detected once. The specimen sequenced was CD8+ T cells from PBMCs. Receptor source: a human donor in good health (CMV status not recorded). Some clones in this sample may be carry-over from other donors' samples.

This clonotype was found many times. This chain joins TRBV7-2 and TRBJ2-3, with TRBD1 as a possible D gene (6 bases). The CDR3 is made up of 15 amino acids. Trimming pared 6 bases from V and 8 bases from J, leaving 21 bases between. Per germline, CDR1 SGHTA and CDR2 FQGNSA. Here the CDR3 reads CASRPEIRQALTQYF. The CDR3 DNA is TGTGCCAGCAGGCCCGAAATCCGACAGGCCCTTACGCAGTATTTT. The full variable domain, rest sourced from reference TRBV7-2 and TRBJ2-3, is GAGVSQSPSNKVTEKGKDVELRCDPISGHTALYWYRQSLGQGLEFLIYFQGNSAPDKSGLPSDRFSAERTGGSVSTLTIQRTQQEDSAVYLCASRPEIRQALTQYFGPGTRLTVL.

This clonotype was observed at least ten times. This chain joins TRBV7-2 and TRBJ2-3; 8 bases are shared with TRBD2. Germline V gene data show CDR1 as SGHTA and CDR2 as FQGNSA. V trimming: 7 bases; J trimming: 0 bases; junction bases outside the gene matches: 9. The CDR3 totals 16 residues. CDR3 nucleotide sequence: TGTGCCAGCAACACTGAGGGACTAGTGAGCACAGATACGCAGTATTTT. The encoded protein is CASNTEGLVSTDTQYF.

This clonotype has more than one count but fewer than ten. The chain uses TRBV2 and TRBJ2-2, with D perhaps TRBD1 or TRBD2 (6 bases each). Deletions cut 7 bases from V and 3 bases from J, with 18 bases between. Germline V gene sequence: CDR1 SNHLY, CDR2 FYNNEI. The CDR3 is 16 residues long. DNA of the CDR3: TGTGCCAGCACGAGGGGGGCGGGCATGCACACCGGGGAGCTGTTTTTT. Translating it yields CASTRGAGMHTGELFF.

V usage is TRBV28 and J usage is TRBJ2-7; D possibly corresponds to TRBD1 (7 bases). In germline, CDR1 is MDHEN, CDR2 SYDVKM. This CDR3 region has 14 residues. Trimming pared 6 bases from V and 0 bases from J, leaving 12 bases between. The CDR3 nucleotides read TGTGCCAGCAGGCGGGGACAGTACTCCTACGAGCAGTACTTC. As protein: CASRRGQYSYEQYF.

The chain combines TRBV29-1 with TRBJ2-5, with D maybe TRBD1 (6 bases). The CDR3 contains 12 residues. Trimming removed 4 bases from V and 4 bases from J, with 10 bases in between. Germline CDR1 reads SQVTM; CDR2 reads ANQGSEA. The CDR3 sequence: CSVVGRGETQYF. The CDR3 coding sequence is TGCAGCGTTGTTGGCAGGGGAGAGACCCAGTACTTC.

This clonotype was counted at least ten times. This chain joins TRBV7-2 and TRBJ1-1; no reliable D call. Between the trimmed V and J ends, which lost 0 bases and 7 bases, there was a span of 9 bases. CDR1 is SGHTA, CDR2 FQGNSA, per germline. The CDR3 is 13 residues long. Here the CDR3 reads CASSLARSDEAFF. For the CDR3, the DNA is TGTGCCAGCAGCTTAGCCCGGAGTGATGAAGCTTTCTTT.

The genes are TRBV19 and TRBJ1-6; possibly TRBD1 for D (5 bases). Deletions cut 7 bases from V and 4 bases from J, with 11 bases between. The length of the CDR3 is 14 residues. CDR1 LNHDA and CDR2 SQIVND come from the germline V gene (reference sequence). The CDR3 region is CASTRGMYNSPLHF. The CDR3 DNA follows: TGTGCCAGTACGCGGGGGATGTATAATTCACCCCTCCACTTT.

In this sample, this clonotype turned up a few times. The rearrangement joins TRBV7-3 to TRBJ2-5; D unclear. Trimming shortened V by 1 base and J by 2 bases, and 8 bases separated the two germline ends. CDR3 length: 14 residues. The germline gives CDR1 SGHTA, CDR2 FQGTGA. The CDR3 DNA reads as TGTGCCAGCAGCTTAAATTTCCGGCAAGAGACCCAGTACTTC. This codes for CASSLNFRQETQYF.

As to this clonotype: Given a much more abundant clone one base away, this may be a read error. V usage is TRBV5-4 and J usage is TRBJ2-5; TRBD1 matches at 7 bases. This CDR3 spans 13 amino acids. Losses at the gene ends were 4 bases for V and 5 bases for J; bases not matched to a gene: 5. Germline-derived CDR1 and CDR2 are SGHNT and YYREEE (reference sequence). The CDR3 region is CASSQQGWETQYF. In DNA form, the CDR3 reads TGTGCCAGCAGCCAACAGGGGTGGGAGACCCAGTACTTC.